This T cell receptor beta chain is drawn from a study of technical replicates of blood from a few donors. V was pared by 6 bases and J by 4 bases, with 12 bases between. Germline assignment: CDR1 SNHLY and CDR2 FYNNEI. The CDR3 has 13 amino acids. TCRdb's table, derived via immunoSEQ multiplex PCR, lists solely in-frame clones and lacks some. The table records roughly 64,000 clones, 65% to 90% of them present only once. This chain joins TRBV2 and TRBJ1-2; a possible D gene is TRBD1 (6 bases). The receptor's source is a human donor in good health. Some clones in this sample may be carry-over from other donors' samples. The specimen sequenced was PBMCs. CDR3 sequence: CASRGAGLYGYTF. The CDR3 bases are TGTGCCAGCAGGGGGGCCGGCCTCTATGGCTACACCTTC.